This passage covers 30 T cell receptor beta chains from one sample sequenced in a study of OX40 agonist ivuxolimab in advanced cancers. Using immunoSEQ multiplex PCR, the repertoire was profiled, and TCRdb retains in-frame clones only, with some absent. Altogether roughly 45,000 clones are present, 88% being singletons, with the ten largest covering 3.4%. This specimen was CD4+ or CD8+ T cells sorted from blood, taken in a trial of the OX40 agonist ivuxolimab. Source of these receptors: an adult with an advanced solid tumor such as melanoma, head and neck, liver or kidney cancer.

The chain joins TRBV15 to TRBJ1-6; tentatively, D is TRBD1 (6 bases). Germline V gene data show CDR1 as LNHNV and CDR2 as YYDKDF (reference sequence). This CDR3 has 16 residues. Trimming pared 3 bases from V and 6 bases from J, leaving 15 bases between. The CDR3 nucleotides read TGTGCCACCAGCAGCTCCAGGGCAGGGGCTAATTCACCCCTCCACTTT. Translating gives CATSSSRAGANSPLHF.

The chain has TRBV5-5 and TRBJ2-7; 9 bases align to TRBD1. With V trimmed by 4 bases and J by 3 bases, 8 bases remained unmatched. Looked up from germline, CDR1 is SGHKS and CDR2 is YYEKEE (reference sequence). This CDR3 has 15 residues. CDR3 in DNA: TGTGCCAGCAGCAACCCGGGACAGGGCTACTACGAGCAGTACTTC. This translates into CASSNPGQGYYEQYF.

DNA of the CDR3: TGTGCCAGCAGCTTCTCTAGCGGGAGCGGGAATGAGCAGTTCTTC. Translating it yields CASSFSSGSGNEQFF. The chain joins TRBV7-2 to TRBJ2-1; 10 positions agree with TRBD2. V shed 3 bases and J 7 bases; nucleotides not matched to a gene: 6. The CDR3 totals 15 residues. Germline CDR1 reads SGHTA; CDR2 reads FQGNSA. Complete variable domain (other parts from reference TRBV7-2 and TRBJ2-1): GAGVSQSPSNKVTEKGKDVELRCDPISGHTALYWYRQSLGQGLEFLIYFQGNSAPDKSGLPSDRFSAERTGGSVSTLTIQRTQQEDSAVYLCASSFSSGSGNEQFFGPGTRLTVL.

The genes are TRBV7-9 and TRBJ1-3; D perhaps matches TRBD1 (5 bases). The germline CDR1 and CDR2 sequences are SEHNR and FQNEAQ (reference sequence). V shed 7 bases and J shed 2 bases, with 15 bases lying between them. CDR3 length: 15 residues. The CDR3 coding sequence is TGTGCCAGCACCCCTGGGGGGGTGGCTGGAAACACCATATATTTT. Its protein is CASTPGGVAGNTIYF.

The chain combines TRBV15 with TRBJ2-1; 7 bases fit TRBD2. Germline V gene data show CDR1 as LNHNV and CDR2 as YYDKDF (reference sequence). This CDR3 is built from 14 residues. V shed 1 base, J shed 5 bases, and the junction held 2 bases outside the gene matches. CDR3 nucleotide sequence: TGTGCCACCAGCAGAGCGGGAGGCAACAATGAGCAGTTCTTC. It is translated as CATSRAGGNNEQFF.

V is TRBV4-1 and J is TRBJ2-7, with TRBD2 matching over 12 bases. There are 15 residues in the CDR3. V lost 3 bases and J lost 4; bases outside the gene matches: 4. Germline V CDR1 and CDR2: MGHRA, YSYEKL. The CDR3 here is CASSQETSGRYEQYF. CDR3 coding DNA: TGCGCCAGCAGCCAGGAGACTAGCGGGAGATACGAGCAGTACTTC.

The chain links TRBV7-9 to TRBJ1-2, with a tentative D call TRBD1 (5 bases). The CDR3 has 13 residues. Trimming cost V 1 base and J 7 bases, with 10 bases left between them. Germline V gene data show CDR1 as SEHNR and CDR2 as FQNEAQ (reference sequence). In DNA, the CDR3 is TGTGCCAGCAGCTTAGAGCAGGGTTCTGGCTACACCTTC. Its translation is CASSLEQGSGYTF.

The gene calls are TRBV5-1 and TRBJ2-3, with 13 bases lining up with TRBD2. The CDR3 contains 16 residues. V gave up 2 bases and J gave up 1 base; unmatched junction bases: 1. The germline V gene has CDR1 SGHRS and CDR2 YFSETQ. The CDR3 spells CASSFGLAGGTDTQYF. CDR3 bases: TGCGCCAGCAGCTTCGGACTAGCGGGGGGCACAGATACGCAGTATTTT.

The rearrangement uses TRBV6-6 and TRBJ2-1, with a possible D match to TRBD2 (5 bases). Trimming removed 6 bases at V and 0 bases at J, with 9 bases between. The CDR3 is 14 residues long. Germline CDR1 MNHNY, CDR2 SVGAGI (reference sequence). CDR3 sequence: CASSDGSSYNEQFF. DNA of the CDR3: TGTGCCAGCAGCGATGGGAGCTCCTACAATGAGCAGTTCTTC.

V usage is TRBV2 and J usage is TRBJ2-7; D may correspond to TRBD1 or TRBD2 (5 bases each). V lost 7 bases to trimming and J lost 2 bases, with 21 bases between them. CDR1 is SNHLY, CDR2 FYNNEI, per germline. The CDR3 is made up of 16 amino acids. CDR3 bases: TGTGCCAGCAACCCTCCCCCCGGGACGGACACCTACGAGCAGTACTTC. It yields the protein CASNPPPGTDTYEQYF.

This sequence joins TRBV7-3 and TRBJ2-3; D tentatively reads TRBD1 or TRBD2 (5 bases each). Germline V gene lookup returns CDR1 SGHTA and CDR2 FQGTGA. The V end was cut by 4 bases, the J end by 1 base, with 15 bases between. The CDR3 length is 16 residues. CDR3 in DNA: TGTGCCAGCAGCTCGGGACCCCTCGTCGGCACAGATACGCAGTATTTT. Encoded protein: CASSSGPLVGTDTQYF.

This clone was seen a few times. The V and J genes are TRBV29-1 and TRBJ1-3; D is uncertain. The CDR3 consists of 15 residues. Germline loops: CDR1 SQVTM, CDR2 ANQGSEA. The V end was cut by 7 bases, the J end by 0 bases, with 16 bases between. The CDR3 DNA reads TGCAGCGCTGGGAGGTCAGACAACTCTGGAAACACCATATATTTT. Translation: CSAGRSDNSGNTIYF.

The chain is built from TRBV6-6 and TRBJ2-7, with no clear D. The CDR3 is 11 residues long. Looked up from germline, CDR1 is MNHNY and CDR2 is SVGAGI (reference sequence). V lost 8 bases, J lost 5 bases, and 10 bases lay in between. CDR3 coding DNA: TGTGCCAGCCGCAGGTTCGACGAGCAGTACTTC. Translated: CASRRFDEQYF.

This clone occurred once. For the CDR3, the DNA is TGTGCCAGCAGTTGGGGGACAGCCGGGGAGCTGTTTTTT. Translated: CASSWGTAGELFF. The chain joins TRBV27 to TRBJ2-2, with 7 bases matching TRBD1. Germline trimming cut 4 bases from V and 6 bases from J; bases unmatched to any gene: 2. This CDR3 region has 13 residues. Germline V gives CDR1 MNHEY, CDR2 SMNVEV (reference sequence).

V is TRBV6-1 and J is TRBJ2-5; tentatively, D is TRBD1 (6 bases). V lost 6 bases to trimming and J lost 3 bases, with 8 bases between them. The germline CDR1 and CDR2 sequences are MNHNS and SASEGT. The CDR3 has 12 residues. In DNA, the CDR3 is TGTGCCAGCAGGCAGGGGAAAGAGACCCAGTACTTC. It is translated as CASRQGKETQYF.

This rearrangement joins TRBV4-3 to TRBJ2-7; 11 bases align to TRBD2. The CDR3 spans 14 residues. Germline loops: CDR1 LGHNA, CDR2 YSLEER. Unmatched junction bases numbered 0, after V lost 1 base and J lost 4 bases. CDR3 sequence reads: CASSQASGGYEQYF. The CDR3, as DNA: TGCGCCAGCAGCCAAGCTAGCGGGGGGTACGAGCAGTACTTC.

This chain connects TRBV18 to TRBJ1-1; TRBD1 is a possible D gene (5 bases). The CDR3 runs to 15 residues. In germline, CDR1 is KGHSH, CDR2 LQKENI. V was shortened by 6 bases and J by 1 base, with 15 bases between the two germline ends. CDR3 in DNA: TGTGCCAGCTCCCCTTACGAGGGGAGGAACACTGAAGCTTTCTTT. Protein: CASSPYEGRNTEAFF.

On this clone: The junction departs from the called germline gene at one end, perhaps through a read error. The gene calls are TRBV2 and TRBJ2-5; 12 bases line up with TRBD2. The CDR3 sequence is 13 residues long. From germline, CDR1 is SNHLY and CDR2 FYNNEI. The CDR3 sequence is CASSELAGGFKDF. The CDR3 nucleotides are TGTGCCAGCAGTGAACTAGCGGGAGGGTTCAAGGACTTC.

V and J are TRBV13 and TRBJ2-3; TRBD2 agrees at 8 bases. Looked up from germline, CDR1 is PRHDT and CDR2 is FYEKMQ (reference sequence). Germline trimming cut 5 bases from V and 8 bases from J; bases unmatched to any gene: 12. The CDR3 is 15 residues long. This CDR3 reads CASSPTERELVTQYF. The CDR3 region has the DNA TGTGCCAGCAGCCCAACCGAGCGGGAGCTGGTTACGCAGTATTTT.

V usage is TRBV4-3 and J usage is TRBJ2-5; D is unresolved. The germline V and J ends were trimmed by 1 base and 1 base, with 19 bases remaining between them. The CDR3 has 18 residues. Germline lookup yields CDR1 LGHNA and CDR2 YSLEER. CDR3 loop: CASSQGNTGRHLQETQYF. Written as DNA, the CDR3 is TGCGCCAGCAGCCAAGGGAATACGGGCAGGCACCTCCAAGAGACCCAGTACTTC.

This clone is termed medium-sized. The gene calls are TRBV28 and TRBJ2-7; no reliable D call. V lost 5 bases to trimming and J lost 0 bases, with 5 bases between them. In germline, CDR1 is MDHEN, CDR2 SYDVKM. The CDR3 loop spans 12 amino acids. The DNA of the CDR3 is TGTGCCAGCAGTCCGGACTCCTACGAGCAGTACTTC. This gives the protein CASSPDSYEQYF. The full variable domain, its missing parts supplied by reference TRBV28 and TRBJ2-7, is DVKVTQSSRYLVKRTGEKVFLECVQDMDHENMFWYRQDPGLGLRLIYFSYDVKMKEKGDIPEGYSVSREKKERFSLILESASTNQTSMYLCASSPDSYEQYFGPGTRLTVT.

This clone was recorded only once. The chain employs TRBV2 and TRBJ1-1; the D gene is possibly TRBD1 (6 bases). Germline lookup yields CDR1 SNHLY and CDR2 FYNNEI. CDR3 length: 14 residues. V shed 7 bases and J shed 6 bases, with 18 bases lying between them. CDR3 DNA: TGTGCCAGCAAGCCGGGACACCTGAGTCCTGAAGCTTTCTTT. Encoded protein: CASKPGHLSPEAFF. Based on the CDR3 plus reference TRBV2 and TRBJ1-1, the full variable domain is EPEVTQTPSHQVTQMGQEVILRCVPISNHLYFYWYRQILGQKVEFLVSFYNNEISEKSEIFDDQFSVERPDGSNFTLKIRSTKLEDSAMYFCASKPGHLSPEAFFGQGTRLTVV.

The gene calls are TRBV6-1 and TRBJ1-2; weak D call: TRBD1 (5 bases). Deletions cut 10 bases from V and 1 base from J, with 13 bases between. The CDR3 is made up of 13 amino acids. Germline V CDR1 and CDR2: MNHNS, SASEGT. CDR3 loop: CANRGGINYGYTF. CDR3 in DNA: TGTGCCAACCGTGGGGGTATTAACTATGGCTACACCTTC.

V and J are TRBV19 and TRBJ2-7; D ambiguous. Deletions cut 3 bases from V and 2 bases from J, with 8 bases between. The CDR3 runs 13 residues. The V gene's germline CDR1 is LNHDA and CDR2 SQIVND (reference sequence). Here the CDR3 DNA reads TGTGCCAGTAGTATGTCTAATGCCTACGAGCAGTACTTC. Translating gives CASSMSNAYEQYF.

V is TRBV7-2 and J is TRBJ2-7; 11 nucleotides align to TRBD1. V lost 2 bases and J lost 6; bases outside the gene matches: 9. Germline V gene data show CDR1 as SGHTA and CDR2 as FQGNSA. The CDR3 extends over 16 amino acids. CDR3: CASSLSSGTGGLEQYF. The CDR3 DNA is TGTGCCAGCAGCTTATCCAGCGGGACAGGGGGTCTCGAGCAGTACTTC. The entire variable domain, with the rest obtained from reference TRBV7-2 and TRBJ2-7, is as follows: GAGVSQSPSNKVTEKGKDVELRCDPISGHTALYWYRQSLGQGLEFLIYFQGNSAPDKSGLPSDRFSAERTGGSVSTLTIQRTQQEDSAVYLCASSLSSGTGGLEQYFGPGTRLTVT.

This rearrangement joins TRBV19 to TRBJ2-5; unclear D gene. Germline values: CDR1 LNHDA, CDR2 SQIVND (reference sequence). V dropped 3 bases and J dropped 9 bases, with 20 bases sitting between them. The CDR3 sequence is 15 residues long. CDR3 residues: CASSINSGSRSPQYF. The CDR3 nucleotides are TGTGCCAGTAGTATCAACTCGGGCAGTCGGTCACCCCAGTACTTC.

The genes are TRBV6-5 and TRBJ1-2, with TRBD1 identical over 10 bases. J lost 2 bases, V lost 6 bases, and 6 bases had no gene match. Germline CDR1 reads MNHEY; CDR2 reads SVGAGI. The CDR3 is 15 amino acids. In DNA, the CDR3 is TGTGCCAGCAGACCTGACAGGGGGCGCAACTATGGCTACACCTTC. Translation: CASRPDRGRNYGYTF.

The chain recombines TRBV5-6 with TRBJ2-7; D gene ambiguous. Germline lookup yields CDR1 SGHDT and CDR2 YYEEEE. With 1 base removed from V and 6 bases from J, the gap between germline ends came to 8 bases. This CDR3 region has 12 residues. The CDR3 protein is CASSLYGFEQYF. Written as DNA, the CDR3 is TGTGCCAGCAGCTTGTATGGATTCGAGCAGTACTTC.

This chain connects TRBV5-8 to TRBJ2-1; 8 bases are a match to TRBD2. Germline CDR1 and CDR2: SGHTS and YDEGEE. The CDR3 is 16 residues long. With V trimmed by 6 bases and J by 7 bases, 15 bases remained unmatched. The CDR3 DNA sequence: TGTGCCAGCACCTCCGAACGGGCTAGCGGGCTTAATGAGCAGTTCTTC. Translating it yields CASTSERASGLNEQFF.

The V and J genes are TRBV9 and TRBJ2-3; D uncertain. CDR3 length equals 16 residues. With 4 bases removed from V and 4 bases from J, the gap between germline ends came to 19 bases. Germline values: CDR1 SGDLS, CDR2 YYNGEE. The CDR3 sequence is CASSPLFGILADTQYF. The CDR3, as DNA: TGTGCCAGCAGCCCTCTCTTCGGTATACTCGCAGATACGCAGTATTTT.